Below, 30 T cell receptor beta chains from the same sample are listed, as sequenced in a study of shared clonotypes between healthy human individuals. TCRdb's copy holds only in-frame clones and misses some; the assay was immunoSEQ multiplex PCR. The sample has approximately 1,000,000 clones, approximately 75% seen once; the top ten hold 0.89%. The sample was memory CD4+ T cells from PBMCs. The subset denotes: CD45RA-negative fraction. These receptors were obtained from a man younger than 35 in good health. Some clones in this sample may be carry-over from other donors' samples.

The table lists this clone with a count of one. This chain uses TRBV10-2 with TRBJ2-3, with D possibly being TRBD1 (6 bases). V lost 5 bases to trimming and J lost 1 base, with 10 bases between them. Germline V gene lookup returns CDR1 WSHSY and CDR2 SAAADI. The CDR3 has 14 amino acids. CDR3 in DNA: TGCGCCAGCAGTTTTTACAGGGGCACAGATACGCAGTATTTT. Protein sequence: CASSFYRGTDTQYF.

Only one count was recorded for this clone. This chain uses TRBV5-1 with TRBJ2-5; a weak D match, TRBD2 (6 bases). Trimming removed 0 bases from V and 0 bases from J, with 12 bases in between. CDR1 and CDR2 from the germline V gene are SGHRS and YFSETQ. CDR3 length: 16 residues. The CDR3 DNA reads TGCGCCAGCAGCTTGGGGTTAGCGGCAAACCAAGAGACCCAGTACTTC. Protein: CASSLGLAANQETQYF.

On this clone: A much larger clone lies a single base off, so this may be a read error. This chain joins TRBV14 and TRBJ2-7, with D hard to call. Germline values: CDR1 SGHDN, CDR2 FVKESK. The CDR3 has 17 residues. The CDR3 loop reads CAGSQVHAGLVLYEQYF. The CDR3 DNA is TGTGCCGGCAGCCAAGTCCACGCCGGGCTAGTATTGTACGAGCAGTACTTC.

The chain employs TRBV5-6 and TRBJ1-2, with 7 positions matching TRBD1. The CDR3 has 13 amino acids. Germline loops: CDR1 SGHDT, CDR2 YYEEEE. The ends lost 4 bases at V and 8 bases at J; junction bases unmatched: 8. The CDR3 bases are TGTGCCAGCAGCCCGCGACAGGGAGGCGGCTACACCTTC. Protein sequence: CASSPRQGGGYTF.

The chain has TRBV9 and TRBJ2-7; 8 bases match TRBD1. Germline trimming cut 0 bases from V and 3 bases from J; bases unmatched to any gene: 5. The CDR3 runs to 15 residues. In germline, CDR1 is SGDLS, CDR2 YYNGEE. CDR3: CASSVAGQGIYEQYF. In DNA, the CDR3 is TGTGCCAGCAGCGTAGCCGGACAGGGAATCTACGAGCAGTACTTC. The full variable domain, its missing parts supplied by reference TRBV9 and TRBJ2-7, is DSGVTQTPKHLITATGQRVTLRCSPRSGDLSVYWYQQSLDQGLQFLIQYYNGEERAKGNILERFSAQQFPDLHSELNLSSLELGDSALYFCASSVAGQGIYEQYFGPGTRLTVT.

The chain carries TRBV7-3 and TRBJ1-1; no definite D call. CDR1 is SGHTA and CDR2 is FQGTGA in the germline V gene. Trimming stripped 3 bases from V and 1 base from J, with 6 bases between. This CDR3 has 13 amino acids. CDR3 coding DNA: TGTGCCAGCAGCTTTCGGAAGAACACTGAAGCTTTCTTT. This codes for CASSFRKNTEAFF. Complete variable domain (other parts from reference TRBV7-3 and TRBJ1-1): GAGVSQTPSNKVTEKGKYVELRCDPISGHTALYWYRQSLGQGPEFLIYFQGTGAADDSGLPNDRFFAVRPEGSVSTLKIQRTERGDSAVYLCASSFRKNTEAFFGQGTRLTVV.

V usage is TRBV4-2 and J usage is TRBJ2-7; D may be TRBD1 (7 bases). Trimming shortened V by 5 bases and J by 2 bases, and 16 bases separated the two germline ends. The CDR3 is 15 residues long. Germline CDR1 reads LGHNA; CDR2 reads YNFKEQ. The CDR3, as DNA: TGTGCCAGCAGCTTGAGGGGCAGGGGGGCCTACGAGCAGTACTTC. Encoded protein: CASSLRGRGAYEQYF.

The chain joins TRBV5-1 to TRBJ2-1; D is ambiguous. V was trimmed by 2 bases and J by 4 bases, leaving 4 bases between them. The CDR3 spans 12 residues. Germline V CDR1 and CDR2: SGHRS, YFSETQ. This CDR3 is CASSFQYNEQFF. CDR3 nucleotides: TGCGCCAGCAGCTTCCAGTACAATGAGCAGTTCTTC.

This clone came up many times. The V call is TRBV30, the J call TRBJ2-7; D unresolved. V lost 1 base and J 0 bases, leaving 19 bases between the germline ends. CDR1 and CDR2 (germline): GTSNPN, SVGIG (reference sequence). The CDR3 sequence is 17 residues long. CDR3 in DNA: TGTGCCTGGAGTGACCCCCGCCTACGGGCGCACTCCTACGAGCAGTACTTC. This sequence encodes CAWSDPRLRAHSYEQYF. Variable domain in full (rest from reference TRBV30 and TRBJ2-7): SQTIHQWPATLVQPVGSPLSLECTVEGTSNPNLYWYRQAAGRGLQLLFYSVGIGQISSEVPQNLSASRPQDRQFILSSKKLLLSDSGFYLCAWSDPRLRAHSYEQYFGPGTRLTVT.

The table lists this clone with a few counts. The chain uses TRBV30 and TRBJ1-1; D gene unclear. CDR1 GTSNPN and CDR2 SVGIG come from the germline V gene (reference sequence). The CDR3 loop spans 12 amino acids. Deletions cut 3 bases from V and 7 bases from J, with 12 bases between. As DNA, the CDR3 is TGTGCCTGGAGCCCTGAGTTTGGTGAAGCTTTCTTT. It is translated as CAWSPEFGEAFF.

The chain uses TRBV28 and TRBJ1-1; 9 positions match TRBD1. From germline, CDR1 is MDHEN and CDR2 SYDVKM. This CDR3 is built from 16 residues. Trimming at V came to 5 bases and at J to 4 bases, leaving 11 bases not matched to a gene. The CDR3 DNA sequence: TGTGCCAGCAGTATTGCCGGGACAGGGTATGCCACTGAAGCTTTCTTT. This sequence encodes CASSIAGTGYATEAFF.

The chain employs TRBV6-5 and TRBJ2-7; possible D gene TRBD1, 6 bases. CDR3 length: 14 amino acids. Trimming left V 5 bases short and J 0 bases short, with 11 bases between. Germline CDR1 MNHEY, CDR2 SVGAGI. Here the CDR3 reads CASSKDSYSYEQYF. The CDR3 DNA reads TGTGCCAGCAGTAAGGACAGTTACTCCTACGAGCAGTACTTC.

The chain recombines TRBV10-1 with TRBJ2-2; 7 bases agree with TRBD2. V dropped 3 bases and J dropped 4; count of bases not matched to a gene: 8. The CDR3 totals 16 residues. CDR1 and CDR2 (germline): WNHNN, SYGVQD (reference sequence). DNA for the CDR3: TGCGCCAGCAGTGATCCCCCCAGCGGGGCCACCGGGGAGCTGTTTTTT. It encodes CASSDPPSGATGELFF.

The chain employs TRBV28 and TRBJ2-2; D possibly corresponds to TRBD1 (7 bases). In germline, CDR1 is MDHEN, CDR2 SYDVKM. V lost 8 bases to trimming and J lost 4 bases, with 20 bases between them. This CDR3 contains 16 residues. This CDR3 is CASERGGAGGTGELFF. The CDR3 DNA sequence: TGTGCCAGCGAAAGAGGAGGGGCAGGGGGCACCGGGGAGCTGTTTTTT.

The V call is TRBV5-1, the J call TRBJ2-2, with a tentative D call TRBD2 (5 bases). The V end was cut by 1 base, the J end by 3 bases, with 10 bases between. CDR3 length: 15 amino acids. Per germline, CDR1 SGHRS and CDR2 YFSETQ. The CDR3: CASSLYPGYTGELFF. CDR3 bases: TGCGCCAGCAGCTTGTACCCGGGGTACACCGGGGAGCTGTTTTTT.

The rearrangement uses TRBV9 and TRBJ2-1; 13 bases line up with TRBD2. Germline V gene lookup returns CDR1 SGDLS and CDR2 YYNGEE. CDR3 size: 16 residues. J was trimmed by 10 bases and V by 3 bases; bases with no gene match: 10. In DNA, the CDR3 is TGTGCCAGCAGCGGAAGACTAGCGGGAGGCCCGAGGGAGCAGTTCTTC. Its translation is CASSGRLAGGPREQFF.

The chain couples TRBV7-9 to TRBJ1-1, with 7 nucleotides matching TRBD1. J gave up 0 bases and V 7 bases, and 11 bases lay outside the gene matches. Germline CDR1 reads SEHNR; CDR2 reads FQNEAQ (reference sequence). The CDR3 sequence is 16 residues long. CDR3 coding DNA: TGTGCCAGCACCTGGGACAGCTTTTCTATGAACACTGAAGCTTTCTTT. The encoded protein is CASTWDSFSMNTEAFF.

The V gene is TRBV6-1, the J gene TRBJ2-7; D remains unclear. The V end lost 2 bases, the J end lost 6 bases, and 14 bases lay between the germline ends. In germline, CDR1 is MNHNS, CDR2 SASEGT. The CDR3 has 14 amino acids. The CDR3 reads CASSESTATREQYF. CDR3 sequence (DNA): TGTGCCAGCAGTGAATCTACAGCAACGCGCGAGCAGTACTTC.

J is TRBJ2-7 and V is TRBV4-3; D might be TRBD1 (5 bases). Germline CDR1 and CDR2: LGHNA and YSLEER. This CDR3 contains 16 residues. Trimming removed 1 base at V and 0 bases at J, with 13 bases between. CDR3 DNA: TGCGCCAGCAGCCAAGCCCACGACAGAGGCTCCTACGAGCAGTACTTC. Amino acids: CASSQAHDRGSYEQYF.

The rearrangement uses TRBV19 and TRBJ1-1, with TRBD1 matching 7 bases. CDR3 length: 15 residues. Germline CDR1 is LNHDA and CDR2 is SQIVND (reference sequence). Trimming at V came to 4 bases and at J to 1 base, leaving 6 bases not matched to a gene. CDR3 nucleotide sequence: TGTGCCAGTAGTACTCAGACAGGGACGAACACTGAAGCTTTCTTT. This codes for CASSTQTGTNTEAFF.

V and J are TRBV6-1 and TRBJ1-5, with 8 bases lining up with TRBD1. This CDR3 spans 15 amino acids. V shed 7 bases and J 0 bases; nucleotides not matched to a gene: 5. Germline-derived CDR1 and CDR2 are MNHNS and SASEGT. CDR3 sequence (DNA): TGTGCCAGCACCCACACAGGGGGTAGCAATCAGCCCCAGCATTTT. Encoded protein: CASTHTGGSNQPQHF.

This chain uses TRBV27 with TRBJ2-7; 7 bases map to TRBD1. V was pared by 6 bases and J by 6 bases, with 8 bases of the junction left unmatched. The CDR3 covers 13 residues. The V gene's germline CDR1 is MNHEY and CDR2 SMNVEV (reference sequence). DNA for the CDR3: TGTGCCAGCAGGCGACAGGGCGATAGCGAGCAGTACTTC. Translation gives CASRRQGDSEQYF.

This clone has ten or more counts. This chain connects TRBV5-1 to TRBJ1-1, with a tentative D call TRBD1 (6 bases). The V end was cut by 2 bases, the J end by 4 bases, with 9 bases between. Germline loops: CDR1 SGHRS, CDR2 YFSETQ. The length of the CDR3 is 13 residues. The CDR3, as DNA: TGCGCCAGCAGCTTTTACAGGGCCACTGAAGCTTTCTTT. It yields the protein CASSFYRATEAFF.

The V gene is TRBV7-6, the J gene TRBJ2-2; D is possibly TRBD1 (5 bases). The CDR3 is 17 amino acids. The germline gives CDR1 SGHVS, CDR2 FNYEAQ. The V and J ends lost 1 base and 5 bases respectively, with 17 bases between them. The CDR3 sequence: CASSLESRWTLTGELFF. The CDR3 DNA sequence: TGTGCCAGCAGCTTAGAATCCCGTTGGACACTGACCGGGGAGCTGTTTTTT.

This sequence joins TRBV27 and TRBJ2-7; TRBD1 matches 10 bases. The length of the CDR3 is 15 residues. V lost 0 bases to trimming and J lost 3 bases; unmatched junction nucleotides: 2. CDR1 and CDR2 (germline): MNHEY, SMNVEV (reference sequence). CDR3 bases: TGTGCCAGCAGTTTATCACGGACAGGGGGCTACGAGCAGTACTTC. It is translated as CASSLSRTGGYEQYF.

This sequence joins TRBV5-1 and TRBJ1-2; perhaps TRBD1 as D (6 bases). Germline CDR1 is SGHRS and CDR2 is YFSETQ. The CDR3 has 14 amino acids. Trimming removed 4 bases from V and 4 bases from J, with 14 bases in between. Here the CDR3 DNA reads TGCGCCAGCAGCCAGGGACAACCGGTCTATGGCTACACCTTC. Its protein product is CASSQGQPVYGYTF.

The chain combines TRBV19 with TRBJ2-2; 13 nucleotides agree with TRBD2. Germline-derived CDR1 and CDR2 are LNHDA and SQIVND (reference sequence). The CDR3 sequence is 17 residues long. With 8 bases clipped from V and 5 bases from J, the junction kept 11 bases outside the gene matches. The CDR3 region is CASYRGSTSGGTGELFF. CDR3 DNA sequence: TGTGCCAGTTATCGCGGGTCGACTAGCGGGGGGACCGGGGAGCTGTTTTTT.

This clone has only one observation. The chain's CDR3 is CASSTLGLAGHQETQYF. As DNA, the CDR3 is TGTGCCAGCAGCACCTTGGGACTAGCGGGGCACCAAGAGACCCAGTACTTC. The J gene is TRBJ2-5, the V gene TRBV5-4; 13 positions match TRBD2. Germline CDR1 is SGHNT and CDR2 is YYREEE (reference sequence). The V gene end was trimmed by 4 bases and the J gene end by 0 bases; junction bases not matched to a gene: 6. This CDR3 contains 17 residues.

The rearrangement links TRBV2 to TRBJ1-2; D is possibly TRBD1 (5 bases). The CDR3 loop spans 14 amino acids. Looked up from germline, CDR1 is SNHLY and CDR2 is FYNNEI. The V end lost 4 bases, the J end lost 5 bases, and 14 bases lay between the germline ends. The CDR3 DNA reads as TGTGCCAGCAGTGCTGAGGACATAGAGTATGGCTACACCTTC. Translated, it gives CASSAEDIEYGYTF.

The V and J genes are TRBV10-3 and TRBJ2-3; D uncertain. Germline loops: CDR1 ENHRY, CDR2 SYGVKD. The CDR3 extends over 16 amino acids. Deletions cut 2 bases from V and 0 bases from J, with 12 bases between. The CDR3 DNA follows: TGTGCCATCAGTGAGGTACAGAAGGCTAGCACAGATACGCAGTATTTT. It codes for CAISEVQKASTDTQYF.